This passage covers 12 T cell receptor beta chains from one sample sequenced in a study of blood T cell repertoires in COVID-19 (TCRdb year 2020). The library was prepared using the immunoSEQ multiplex PCR assay. TCRdb obtained this table from immuneACCESS and retained in-frame rearrangements with V and J assigned. These tables miss some clones; where compared with another copy, unresolved V genes account for less than half of the shortfall, and the remainder is unexplained. The sample table holds some 190,000 clones, of which roughly four fifths were seen once. The top ten clones comprise about 11% of the sample. Sequenced: peripheral blood. These receptors were obtained from a middle-aged woman with COVID-19, enrolled during active disease.

V and J are TRBV6-5 and TRBJ1-5; tentatively, D is TRBD1 (5 bases). Trimming removed 5 bases at V and 1 base at J, with 12 bases between. CDR1 and CDR2 (germline): MNHEY, SVGAGI. The CDR3 totals 15 residues. Here the CDR3 DNA reads TGTGCCAGCAGTCCTGACAGTAGGAGCAATCAGCCCCAGCATTTT. Translating it yields CASSPDSRSNQPQHF.

This chain joins TRBV4-1 and TRBJ1-3; 9 bases align to TRBD1. The CDR3 has 15 amino acids. With V trimmed by 4 bases and J by 2 bases, 3 bases remained unmatched. The germline V gene encodes CDR1 MGHRA and CDR2 YSYEKL. CDR3 DNA: TGCGCCAGCAGCCCAGGACAGGGGACTGGAAACACCATATATTTT. Its translation: CASSPGQGTGNTIYF.

The chain couples TRBV5-4 to TRBJ2-2; 7 bases map to TRBD1. In germline, CDR1 is SGHNT, CDR2 YYREEE (reference sequence). V shed 4 bases and J 6 bases; nucleotides not matched to a gene: 6. The CDR3 totals 14 residues. Here the CDR3 DNA reads TGTGCCAGCAGCCGGGACAGTTGGGCCGGGGAGCTGTTTTTT. Translation: CASSRDSWAGELFF.

The chain recombines TRBV11-2 with TRBJ2-1, with 7 bases fitting TRBD2. Germline V gene lookup returns CDR1 SGHAT and CDR2 FQNNGV. J lost 9 bases, V lost 0 bases, and 11 bases had no gene match. The CDR3 has 16 residues. This CDR3 reads CASSLEGSGESGEQFF. The CDR3 DNA is TGTGCCAGCAGCTTAGAGGGCAGCGGGGAGAGTGGTGAGCAGTTCTTC.

In DNA form, the CDR3 reads TGTGCCAGCAGTTACCCGACTAGCGGGGGGCTCGATGAGCAGTTCTTC. Translation: CASSYPTSGGLDEQFF. The rearrangement uses TRBV6-5 and TRBJ2-1; 13 bases are shared with TRBD2. J was trimmed by 8 bases and V by 2 bases; bases with no gene match: 6. The germline V gene encodes CDR1 MNHEY and CDR2 SVGAGI. This CDR3 has 16 residues.

With regard to this clone: Other nucleotide sequences from this sample produce the same CDR3. The chain employs TRBV30 and TRBJ1-1; 9 bases align to TRBD1. Unmatched junction bases numbered 7, after V lost 3 bases and J lost 5 bases. This CDR3 contains 14 residues. CDR1 is GTSNPN and CDR2 is SVGIG in the germline V gene (reference sequence). CDR3 DNA: TGTGCCTGGAGCTCGGGACAGGGCAAGACTGAAGCTTTCTTT. Its translation: CAWSSGQGKTEAFF.

This sequence joins TRBV7-3 and TRBJ2-3; possibly TRBD2 for D (5 bases). The CDR3 is 12 amino acids. Germline CDR1 is SGHTA and CDR2 is FQGTGA. Trimming removed 8 bases at V and 3 bases at J, with 9 bases between. The CDR3 nucleotides read TGTGCCAGCGGGAGCGGAACAGATACGCAGTATTTT. Translation gives CASGSGTDTQYF.

This clone has a handful of counts. The rearrangement joins TRBV15 to TRBJ1-4; D is possibly TRBD1 (6 bases). Deletions cut 1 base from V and 7 bases from J, with 13 bases between. The CDR3 loop spans 15 amino acids. The germline V gene encodes CDR1 LNHNV and CDR2 YYDKDF (reference sequence). CDR3 region: CATSRGGRLGEKLFF. CDR3 DNA sequence: TGTGCCACCAGCAGAGGGGGGCGTCTTGGTGAAAAACTGTTTTTT.

The J gene is TRBJ1-1, the V gene TRBV6-5, with D perhaps matching TRBD1 (6 bases). V lost 8 bases to trimming and J lost 3 bases, with 16 bases between them. The CDR3 consists of 14 residues. CDR1 and CDR2 from the germline V gene are MNHEY and SVGAGI. CDR3 amino acids: CASYRTDRYTEAFF. DNA of the CDR3: TGTGCCAGCTATCGAACGGACAGATACACTGAAGCTTTCTTT.

V and J are TRBV30 and TRBJ2-7; 11 nucleotides match TRBD1. V lost 6 bases and J lost 4; bases outside the gene matches: 17. Germline CDR1 and CDR2: GTSNPN and SVGIG (reference sequence). This CDR3 contains 17 residues. CDR3 bases: TGTGCCTGCGGGACAGGGGGGTTTCACGCAGCAGGGTACGAGCAGTACTTC. This encodes CACGTGGFHAAGYEQYF.

The DNA of the CDR3 is TGCAGCGTTAACAGGAACACTGAAGCTTTCTTT. Translated, it gives CSVNRNTEAFF. The V call is TRBV29-1, the J call TRBJ1-1, with D unresolved. CDR1 and CDR2 (germline): SQVTM, ANQGSEA. CDR3 length equals 11 residues. V was clipped by 5 bases and J by 1 base, with 5 bases between them.

This sequence joins TRBV7-8 and TRBJ1-2; 9 bases fit TRBD1. This CDR3 is 13 amino acids long. V lost 5 bases and J lost 12; bases outside the gene matches: 10. Germline values: CDR1 SGHVS, CDR2 FQNEAQ. The CDR3 DNA sequence: TGTGCCAGCAGCCCGCCGGGACAGGGAGAGGACACCTTC. It specifies CASSPPGQGEDTF.